This T cell receptor (beta chain) appears in the sequencing data of a study of T cells after yellow fever vaccination. Study findings and constraints: Abundant clonotypes from the bulk population could get into FACS-sorted repertoires as contaminants.

A 5'RACE template-switching step, the method used to make TCR cDNA, added a universal primer site and UMIs. TCRdb re-analysed the 5' RACE reads in MiXCR, keeping a single row per CDR3 protein. The sample lists 200,000 to 300,000 distinct CDR3 sequences; under 15% were seen once. Trimming took 3 bases from V and 5 from J, leaving 10 bases between them. The CDR3 runs 12 residues. CDR1 and CDR2 from the germline V gene are DFQATT and SNEGSKA (reference sequence). This clonotype appeared many times. Its antigen is currently unknown. This clonotype was obtained from a young man who received the YFV17D yellow fever vaccine. This chain links TRBV20-1 with TRBJ2-5; no clear D gene. Sequenced material: CD4+ T cells sorted from PBMCs, taken 45 days after the yellow fever booster vaccination. The CDR3 loop reads CSARDQLETQYF. The CDR3 DNA follows: TGCAGTGCTAGGGACCAACTGGAGACCCAGTACTTC.